A selection of T cell receptor beta chains follows, all from one sample in a study of shared clonotypes between healthy human individuals. Produced via immunoSEQ multiplex PCR; TCRdb's table is partial and in-frame only. Of some 2.3 million clones listed, roughly 93% are singletons. Sequenced sample: naive CD4+ T cells from PBMCs. Receptors originate from a man younger than 30 in good health. Some clones in this sample may be carry-over from other donors' samples. Each CDR3 is given with its conserved first and last residue. D genes are given only for firm matches. Not all rows give a size; the values are once, few, many and, for expanded clones, a class.

V	length	size	D	J	DNA	CDR3
TRBV7-3	17	once	TRBD2	TRBJ2-2	TGTGCCAGCAGCCCACACCGGACTAGCGGGAGGGTCGGGGAGCTGTTTTTT	CASSPHRTSGRVGELFF
TRBV10-3	18	once	TRBD2	TRBJ2-1	TGTGCCATCAGTGATCAACTAGCGGGGGGACCCTCCTACAATGAGCAGTTCTTC	CAISDQLAGGPSYNEQFF
TRBV29-1	15	once	.	TRBJ2-5	TGCAGCGGTATAGATAGCAGTAGATACCAAGAGACCCAGTACTTC	CSGIDSSRYQETQYF
TRBV18	17	.	TRBD2	TRBJ2-1	TGTGCCAGCTCAACCACGGGACTAGCGGGCCTATACAATGAGCAGTTCTTC	CASSTTGLAGLYNEQFF
TRBV14	16	.	.	TRBJ1-4	TGTGCCAGCAGCCGCGAGATTTATCCAACTAATGAAAAACTGTTTTTT	CASSREIYPTNEKLFF
TRBV30	15	.	.	TRBJ2-7	TGTGCCTGGAGTGCCCTAGTAGCAGGGAAATACGAGCAGTACTTC	CAWSALVAGKYEQYF
TRBV30	15	.	.	TRBJ2-1	TGTGCCTGGAGTGGCCCCCTCAGCTCCTACAATGAGCAGTTCTTC	CAWSGPLSSYNEQFF
TRBV2	14	once	TRBD1	TRBJ2-5	TGTGCCAGCGCCAAGACAGGGACAGCGGAGACCCAGTACTTC	CASAKTGTAETQYF
TRBV5-1	16	.	TRBD1	TRBJ2-2	TGCGCCAGCGAGTACACAGGGGCATCTGGTTCCGGGGAGCTGTTTTTT	CASEYTGASGSGELFF
TRBV6-5	15	once	TRBD2	TRBJ2-1	TGTGCCAGCAGTCACACTAGCGGGAGGGACAATGAGCAGTTCTTC	CASSHTSGRDNEQFF
TRBV28	14	.	.	TRBJ1-2	TGTGCCAGCAGTCTACGCCCTCACCGGGGTGGCTACACCTTC	CASSLRPHRGGYTF
TRBV6-6	12	.	.	TRBJ1-4	TGTGCCAGCAGTTCCCGGAATGAAAAACTGTTTTTT	CASSSRNEKLFF
TRBV9	17	.	TRBD2	TRBJ2-3	TGTGCCAGCAGCGTAGAATTAGGGACTAGCGGCACAGATACGCAGTATTTT	CASSVELGTSGTDTQYF
TRBV29-1	13	.	TRBD1	TRBJ1-6	TGCAGCGTCGCTGACAGGGGAGGTTCACCCCTCCACTTT	CSVADRGGSPLHF
TRBV18	16	.	.	TRBJ2-5	TGTGCCAGCTCACCACCCCAGGCCAAAAGGCAAGAGACCCAGTACTTC	CASSPPQAKRQETQYF
TRBV7-9	16	.	TRBD2	TRBJ2-3	TGTGCCAGCAGCGGACGGACTAGCGACAGCACAGATACGCAGTATTTT	CASSGRTSDSTDTQYF
TRBV4-3	14	once	.	TRBJ2-5	TGCGCCAGCAGCCAAGAGACCGAACAAGAGACCCAGTACTTC	CASSQETEQETQYF
TRBV11-2	17	.	TRBD2	TRBJ2-2	TGTGCCAGCAGCTTAGATCCGGATAGCGGGAGGGCCGGGGAGCTGTTTTTT	CASSLDPDSGRAGELFF
TRBV2	17	.	TRBD2	TRBJ2-3	TGTGCCAGCAGTGAAGCAACTAGCGGGCCGAGCACAGATACGCAGTATTTT	CASSEATSGPSTDTQYF
TRBV18	14	.	TRBD1	TRBJ2-7	TGTGCCAGCTCGCCGGGACAGAGCTCCTACGAGCAGTACTTC	CASSPGQSSYEQYF
TRBV4-1	15	.	.	TRBJ2-7	TGCGCCAGCAGCCAAGTGGAGGCCACCTCCTACGAGCAGTACTTC	CASSQVEATSYEQYF
TRBV19	15	.	TRBD1	TRBJ2-5	TGTGCCAGTAGCCCAGGGACAGGGGGACAAGAGACCCAGTACTTC	CASSPGTGGQETQYF
TRBV28	13	.	TRBD2	TRBJ2-2	TGTGTCGTCGGGAGGCCGGGCACCGGGGAGCTGTTTTTT	CVVGRPGTGELFF
TRBV5-1	13	.	.	TRBJ1-2	TGCGCCAGCAGCTTGGCCGAGGGGCAGGGCTACACCTTC	CASSLAEGQGYTF
TRBV7-2	18	.	TRBD2	TRBJ2-1	TGTGCCAGCAGCTTACGGACTAGCGGGACAATCTCCTACAATGAGCAGTTCTTC	CASSLRTSGTISYNEQFF
TRBV29-1	11	.	.	TRBJ1-2	TGCAGCGTTGTTCTGGGGCCCGGCTACACCTTC	CSVVLGPGYTF
TRBV14	16	.	.	TRBJ2-7	TGTGCCAGCAGCCAAGATGGTTTTCCCAGGACTAAGGGGCAGTACTTC	CASSQDGFPRTKGQYF
TRBV5-1	15	.	.	TRBJ2-5	TGCGCCAGCAGCTATACAGGGCCCCGCCAAGAGACCCAGTACTTC	CASSYTGPRQETQYF
TRBV6-1	16	.	.	TRBJ1-1	TGTGCCAGCAGTGATTACGGGGGCGCAGGGGTCACTGAAGCTTTCTTT	CASSDYGGAGVTEAFF
TRBV7-3	15	.	.	TRBJ2-7	TGTGCCAGCAGCGCCCAACCAGGGACCTGGGGCGAGCAGTACTTC	CASSAQPGTWGEQYF
TRBV5-1	15	.	.	TRBJ1-1	TGCGCCAGCAGCTTGACAGGGTCGCATGGCACTGAAGCTTTCTTT	CASSLTGSHGTEAFF
TRBV7-9	18	.	.	TRBJ1-2	TGTGCCAGCAGCTTAGCGAATCGGCCGTCTTCACCGCAGCCTGGCTACACCTTC	CASSLANRPSSPQPGYTF
TRBV5-1	16	once	TRBD1	TRBJ2-2	TGCGCCAGCAGCCCGGACAGGGGAGCGAACACCGGGGAGCTGTTTTTT	CASSPDRGANTGELFF
TRBV5-4	15	.	TRBD2	TRBJ2-1	TGTGCCAGCAGCTTGTCTAGCGGAACCTACAATGAGCAGTTCTTC	CASSLSSGTYNEQFF
TRBV9	14	.	.	TRBJ2-3	TGTGCCAGCAGCAGGGCGCTAGACTCGGATACGCAGTATTTT	CASSRALDSDTQYF
TRBV5-5	13	few	.	TRBJ1-2	TGTGCCAGCAGCTTGGGAATTGATCCGGGCTACACCTTC	CASSLGIDPGYTF
TRBV5-1	16	.	TRBD2	TRBJ2-3	TGCGCCAGCAGCTTCCTAGCGGGACTATCCGCAGATACGCAGTATTTT	CASSFLAGLSADTQYF
TRBV30	15	once	TRBD1	TRBJ1-1	TGTGCCTGGAGTGTACCAGGGGCAGGGGGCACTGAAGCTTTCTTT	CAWSVPGAGGTEAFF
TRBV19	15	.	.	TRBJ2-7	TGTGCCAGTAGTCCTCTCGGGCAGGGTTCTTACGAGCAGTACTTC	CASSPLGQGSYEQYF
TRBV5-4	16	.	.	TRBJ2-2	TGTGCCAGCAGCTTGGCTCGCGGGGATGGGGCCGGGGAGCTGTTTTTT	CASSLARGDGAGELFF
TRBV15	16	.	.	TRBJ1-2	TGTGCCACCAGCAGAGATGTGGAGCGTCCTAACTATGGCTACACCTTC	CATSRDVERPNYGYTF
TRBV6-5	15	.	.	TRBJ1-5	TGTGCCAGCACCCCTCGTAGTGGGGCGGAACAGCCCCAGCATTTT	CASTPRSGAEQPQHF
TRBV9	18	.	TRBD2	TRBJ2-3	TGTGCCAGCAGCGTAGGAGGACTAGCGGGAGGTATCACAGATACGCAGTATTTT	CASSVGGLAGGITDTQYF
TRBV10-3	12	.	.	TRBJ2-1	TGTGCCATCAGTGGGCTAGCTGATGAGCAGTTCTTC	CAISGLADEQFF
TRBV5-6	14	once	.	TRBJ2-3	TGTGCCAGCAGCTTGGCCAGGCAGGCAGATACGCAGTATTTT	CASSLARQADTQYF